The entry below describes one T cell receptor beta chain. Its antigen remains unknown. An end of the junction differs from the germline gene, which may be a read error. This entry is derived from a study of graft-versus-host responses after intestinal transplantation. Study-level background: Transplants given to recipients were multivisceral, liver-intestinal, or isolated intestinal. Anti-thymocyte globulin induction was given to all recipients, followed by tacrolimus and steroids for 3 to 4 years.

Germline V gene data show CDR1 as MGHRA and CDR2 as YSYEKL. The CDR3 length is 12 residues. TCRdb's table, derived via immunoSEQ multiplex PCR, lists solely in-frame clones and lacks some. The table has 120,000 or so clones, 80% to 95% seen once; the top ten hold 0.45% to 0.65%. Study results and caveats: Recipient bone marrow held GvH clones, some seen earlier in ileum or blood.

This chain uses TRBV4-1 with TRBJ2-1; D is possibly TRBD2 (6 bases). The clonotype was recovered from a human donor who received an intestinal transplant. The starting material was unstimulated CD8+ T cells sorted from spleen or lymph node cells, obtained before intestinal transplant. The CDR3 sequence: CASSQGSGWAIF. CDR3 DNA: TGCGCCAGCAGCCAAGGTAGCGGTTGGGCAATCTTC.